The T cell receptor beta chain under discussion was sequenced for a study of blood T cell repertoires in COVID-19. Looking at the study overall: Acute and convalescent COVID-19 samples came from the United States, Italy and Spain. From T cells, B-cell-depleted T cells, or PBMCs came the material, which was cDNA or gDNA.

Only in-frame clones appear in the TCRdb table, and some are missing; sequencing was by immunoSEQ multiplex PCR. The sample has under 250,000 clones; approximately 87% are singletons. Between the trimmed V and J ends, which lost 4 bases and 1 base, there was a span of 11 bases. This CDR3 spans 14 amino acids. The germline gives CDR1 SGHRS, CDR2 YFSETQ. Sample: peripheral blood. The TCR originated in a woman in her 70s with active or convalescent COVID-19. The chain joins TRBV5-1 to TRBJ1-2, with D possibly matching TRBD1 (6 bases). The CDR3 nucleotides are TGCGCCAGCAGCCGGGACATCTTTAACTATGGCTACACCTTC. Translation: CASSRDIFNYGYTF.